The clone carrying this T cell receptor (beta chain) has at least ten counts. Its cognate antigen is unknown. From the second PCR step, alpha and beta chains were amplified apart. Both TRBC1 and TRBC2 were covered by a beta constant-region primer of two equimolar oligonucleotides. TCRdb reanalysed the UMI-ligation and nested PCR reads using MiXCR and keeps one entry per CDR3 protein. Among about 85,000 distinct CDR3 sequences listed, around 12% were seen once. This entry comes from a study of naive and memory T cell subsets. Findings and limits, study-wide: Over 90% of naive TCR sequences appeared only once, unlike memory subsets.

The CDR3 loop spans 17 amino acids. With 6 bases removed from V and 0 bases from J, the gap between germline ends came to 18 bases. Germline V gene data show CDR1 as DFQATT and CDR2 as SNEGSKA (reference sequence). Sequencing was carried out using central memory CD4+ T cells from blood. The J gene is TRBJ2-6, the V gene TRBV20-1; no clear D gene. The sequence was obtained from a human donor in good health. The CDR3 nucleotides read TGCAGTGCCCACGCCCGACAACCTGACTCTGGGGCCAACGTCCTGACTTTC. Its translation: CSAHARQPDSGANVLTF.